The 26 T cell receptor beta chains below all came from one sample that was sequenced in a study of blood T cells in healthy people across ages. Primed by a sample-barcoded 5' primer and a J-beta primer mix, a second PCR proceeded for roughly 6 to 12 cycles. MiXCR, run by TCRdb on the 5' RACE reads, gives a single entry per CDR3 protein. Among about 1 million distinct CDR3 sequences listed, 45% were seen once. What was sequenced was blood. These receptors were taken from a woman aged 55-69 years in good health.

This clonotype was seen only a few times. This sequence joins TRBV5-5 and TRBJ2-4, with D perhaps being TRBD1 or TRBD2 (5 bases each). The V end was cut by 0 bases, the J end by 5 bases, with 9 bases between. CDR3 length: 14 amino acids. Germline assignment: CDR1 SGHKS and CDR2 YYEKEE (reference sequence). CDR3 nucleotide sequence: TGTGCCAGCAGCTTGGACCCGGGACAAAACATTCAGTACTTC. Translated: CASSLDPGQNIQYF.

This clonotype was observed a few times. The chain uses TRBV2 and TRBJ2-7; no clear D. CDR3 length: 13 residues. Trimming took off 3 bases at V and 3 bases at J, with 9 bases between the two ends. Germline CDR1 SNHLY, CDR2 FYNNEI. Here the CDR3 DNA reads TGTGCCAGCAGTGATTTGGGCAACTACGAGCAGTACTTC. Protein product: CASSDLGNYEQYF.

The chain carries TRBV6-6 and TRBJ2-4; TRBD1 or TRBD2 may be the D gene (5 bases each). From germline, CDR1 is MNHNY and CDR2 SVGAGI (reference sequence). CDR3 length: 13 residues. V was cut by 2 bases and J by 13 bases, with 15 bases left in between. For the CDR3, the DNA is TGTGCCAGCAGTTACGAGGGCTTGGGGGAGCAGTACTTC. Translation gives CASSYEGLGEQYF.

As for this clonotype: A single base separates this from a much larger clone, so it may be a read error. CDR3 protein: CASSTFRKGSDEQYF. The DNA of the CDR3 is TGCGCCAGCAGTACCTTCCGGAAAGGGTCCGACGAGCAGTACTTC. The genes are TRBV10-2 and TRBJ2-7, with unresolved D. Germline V gene data show CDR1 as WSHSY and CDR2 as SAAADI. With 5 bases removed from V and 5 bases from J, the gap between germline ends came to 19 bases. This CDR3 is built from 15 residues.

This clonotype has a handful of counts. This rearrangement joins TRBV5-6 to TRBJ2-7; 7 nucleotides align to TRBD2. V shed 1 base and J 1 base; nucleotides not matched to a gene: 5. CDR3 length: 15 residues. Germline loops: CDR1 SGHDT, CDR2 YYEEEE. CDR3 residues: CASSLKGGSSYEQYF. For the CDR3, the DNA is TGTGCCAGCAGCTTGAAGGGCGGGAGTTCCTACGAGCAGTACTTC.

This clonotype was seen only once. V usage is TRBV20-1 and J usage is TRBJ2-7; 7 bases are a match to TRBD2. Germline V CDR1 and CDR2: DFQATT, SNEGSKA (reference sequence). The CDR3 is made up of 14 amino acids. CDR3 coding DNA: TGCAGCTTCTGGAGGCGGGAGTCGAACTACGAGCAGTACTTC. This sequence encodes CSFWRRESNYEQYF.

This chain uses TRBV28 with TRBJ2-7; no firm D call. Trimming took 2 bases from V and 3 from J, leaving 14 bases between them. CDR3 length equals 15 residues. Germline V CDR1 and CDR2: MDHEN, SYDVKM. CDR3 residues: CASSLGVYVYYEQYF. The CDR3 DNA is TGTGCCAGCAGTTTAGGGGTCTATGTGTACTACGAGCAGTACTTC.

This clonotype was counted only a few times. This chain links TRBV4-2 with TRBJ1-2, with unresolved D. Per germline, CDR1 LGHNA and CDR2 YNFKEQ. CDR3 length: 16 residues. V was shortened by 0 bases and J by 4 bases, with 15 bases between the two germline ends. In nucleotides, the CDR3 is TGTGCCAGCAGCCAAGATATAGCGGCATTTGCCTATGGCTACACCTTC. This sequence encodes CASSQDIAAFAYGYTF.

The chain has TRBV29-1 and TRBJ2-6; TRBD1 might be the D (6 bases). CDR3 length equals 14 residues. Germline lookup yields CDR1 SQVTM and CDR2 ANQGSEA. Trimming removed 6 bases from V and 2 bases from J, with 11 bases in between. Here the CDR3 DNA reads TGCAGCGTGAAACAGGGTACTGGGGCCAACGTCCTGACTTTC. It codes for CSVKQGTGANVLTF.

The chain has TRBV5-1 and TRBJ2-4; maybe TRBD1 (5 bases). Per germline, CDR1 SGHRS and CDR2 YFSETQ. Trimming stripped 5 bases from V and 4 bases from J, with 16 bases between. CDR3 length: 15 residues. CDR3 nucleotide sequence: TGCGCCAGCAGTACAAACCAGGGCGGAAAAAACATTCAGTACTTC. Residues: CASSTNQGGKNIQYF.

This clonotype was counted once. The genes are TRBV5-1 and TRBJ2-2; TRBD2 agrees at 8 bases. V was pared by 4 bases and J by 4 bases, with 6 bases of the junction left unmatched. Looked up from germline, CDR1 is SGHRS and CDR2 is YFSETQ. The CDR3 is 15 amino acids. Here the CDR3 reads CASSPGSGITGELFF. The CDR3 DNA sequence: TGCGCCAGCAGCCCAGGTAGCGGGATCACCGGGGAGCTGTTTTTT. Looking up the rest from reference TRBV5-1 and TRBJ2-2 gives the full variable domain: KAGVTQTPRYLIKTRGQQVTLSCSPISGHRSVSWYQQTPGQGLQFLFEYFSETQRNKGNFPGRFSGRQFSNSRSEMNVSTLELGDSALYLCASSPGSGITGELFFGEGSRLTVL.

The chain is built from TRBV27 and TRBJ2-7, with a weak D call TRBD2 (6 bases). Trimming cost V 7 bases and J 2 bases, with 15 bases left between them. CDR3 length: 14 residues. Per germline, CDR1 MNHEY and CDR2 SMNVEV (reference sequence). The CDR3 spells CASNQISGAYEQYF. Written as DNA, the CDR3 is TGTGCCAGCAATCAAATTAGCGGCGCCTACGAGCAGTACTTC.

The chain links TRBV27 to TRBJ2-7, with D possibly being TRBD2 (6 bases). From germline, CDR1 is MNHEY and CDR2 SMNVEV (reference sequence). The CDR3 loop spans 14 amino acids. Trimming shortened V by 5 bases and J by 3 bases, and 14 bases separated the two germline ends. CDR3 nucleotide sequence: TGTGCCAGCAGTACAGGCGCCGGGGGCTACGAGCAGTACTTC. Translating it yields CASSTGAGGYEQYF.

The gene calls are TRBV12-3 or TRBV12-4 and TRBJ2-3; D gene uncertain. CDR3 length: 13 amino acids. The germline V and J ends were trimmed by 6 bases and 8 bases, with 15 bases remaining between them. The CDR3 loop reads CASSIARAGTQYF. The CDR3 DNA is TGTGCCAGCAGCATAGCTAGAGCTGGTACGCAGTATTTT.

V and J are TRBV7-9 and TRBJ2-1, with D perhaps matching TRBD2 (5 bases). V dropped 4 bases and J dropped 4 bases, with 14 bases sitting between them. Germline V CDR1 and CDR2: SEHNR, FQNEAQ (reference sequence). This CDR3 spans 15 amino acids. CDR3 residues: CASSWVGRLYNEQFF. DNA for the CDR3: TGTGCCAGCAGCTGGGTGGGCCGACTATACAATGAGCAGTTCTTC.

The chain has TRBV20-1 and TRBJ2-7; 7 bases are a match to TRBD2. V was clipped by 6 bases and J by 2 bases; unmatched bases: 7. The CDR3 spans 13 residues. The V gene's germline CDR1 is DFQATT and CDR2 SNEGSKA (reference sequence). CDR3 loop: CSAGRAGPYEQYF. Here the CDR3 DNA reads TGCAGTGCGGGACGAGCGGGGCCCTACGAGCAGTACTTC.

The CDR3 sequence: CASSASGQDFTDTQYF. The CDR3 nucleotides read TGTGCCAGCAGCGCCTCCGGACAGGATTTCACAGATACGCAGTATTTT. The rearrangement joins TRBV9 to TRBJ2-3; TRBD1 aligns across 7 bases. After removal of 3 bases from V and 2 bases from J, the junction contained 9 bases not matched to a gene. CDR3 length: 16 residues. Germline values: CDR1 SGDLS, CDR2 YYNGEE.

This clonotype was counted a few times. The genes are TRBV6-2 or TRBV6-3 and TRBJ2-7, with 7 bases identical to TRBD2. Germline-derived CDR1 and CDR2 are MNHEY and SVGEGT. The CDR3 is 13 residues long. The V and J ends lost 7 bases and 2 bases, in that order; junction bases with no gene match: 5. CDR3 in amino acids: CASTRELPYEQYF. The CDR3 DNA reads TGTGCCAGCACGCGGGAGTTACCCTACGAGCAGTACTTC.

This clonotype was counted a few times. The chain has TRBV5-1 and TRBJ2-1; no definite D call. Deletions cut 2 bases from V and 2 bases from J, with 8 bases between. The CDR3 loop spans 14 amino acids. Germline V gene lookup returns CDR1 SGHRS and CDR2 YFSETQ. CDR3 coding DNA: TGCGCCAGCAGCTTCCCTAGAGCCTACAATGAGCAGTTCTTC. It specifies CASSFPRAYNEQFF.

This clonotype appeared a few times. V usage is TRBV27 and J usage is TRBJ2-7, with a weak D call TRBD2 (5 bases). Trimming pared 2 bases from V and 2 bases from J, leaving 10 bases between. Germline CDR1 is MNHEY and CDR2 is SMNVEV (reference sequence). CDR3 length equals 14 residues. CDR3 nucleotide sequence: TGTGCCAGCAGTTTAACGGGGATGGCCTACGAGCAGTACTTC. It specifies CASSLTGMAYEQYF.

The chain is built from TRBV7-9 and TRBJ2-7, with 12 bases matching TRBD2. Germline V gives CDR1 SEHNR, CDR2 FQNEAQ (reference sequence). The CDR3 is 16 amino acids. The trim removed 5 bases at V and 1 base at J, leaving 6 bases unmatched. DNA for the CDR3: TGTGCCAGCAGCACCAGACTAGCGGGAGAGTCCTACGAGCAGTACTTC. Protein sequence: CASSTRLAGESYEQYF.

This chain joins TRBV7-6 and TRBJ2-3; TRBD1 matches at 8 bases. The germline gives CDR1 SGHVS, CDR2 FNYEAQ. J lost 8 bases, V lost 7 bases, and 8 bases had no gene match. CDR3 length: 13 residues. Here the CDR3 reads CASNTSTGATQYF. CDR3 sequence (DNA): TGTGCCAGCAACACCTCGACAGGGGCTACGCAGTATTTT.

The rearrangement links TRBV19 to TRBJ2-5; D unresolved. Per the germline V gene, CDR1 is LNHDA and CDR2 is SQIVND (reference sequence). The CDR3 runs to 13 residues. V shed 3 bases and J shed 5 bases, with 10 bases lying between them. CDR3 in amino acids: CASSIALMETQYF. In DNA form, the CDR3 reads TGTGCCAGTAGTATTGCCCTGATGGAGACCCAGTACTTC.

This clonotype has only a few counts. The chain carries TRBV30 and TRBJ2-6, with D possibly being TRBD2 (8 bases). V lost 3 bases and J 2 bases, leaving 14 bases between the germline ends. The CDR3 runs to 16 residues. From germline, CDR1 is GTSNPN and CDR2 SVGIG (reference sequence). The CDR3 loop reads CAWRRQGLAGANVLTF. DNA for the CDR3: TGTGCCTGGAGGCGACAGGGACTAGCTGGGGCCAACGTCCTGACTTTC.

With regard to this clonotype: The junction departs from the called germline gene at one end, perhaps through a read error. The rearrangement links TRBV18 to TRBJ2-6; D is unresolved. The CDR3 extends over 16 amino acids. Germline assignment: CDR1 KGHSH and CDR2 LQKENI. DNA for the CDR3: TGTGTCAGCTCACCACCGATAAGCTCTGGGGCCAACGTCCTGACTTTC. Its protein product is CVSSPPISSGANVLTF.

This clonotype was recorded a few times. The rearrangement links TRBV4-1 to TRBJ2-1, with 8 bases identical to TRBD2. This CDR3 contains 17 residues. Germline values: CDR1 MGHRA, CDR2 YSYEKL. V lost 0 bases and J lost 4; bases outside the gene matches: 8. The CDR3 sequence is CASSQDHGTRRYNEQFF. CDR3 nucleotide sequence: TGCGCCAGCAGCCAAGATCACGGGACTAGGAGATACAATGAGCAGTTCTTC.